The 22 T cell receptor beta chains reported below all come from one sample, sequenced in a study of blood T cells in healthy people across ages. It was with a sample-barcoded 5' primer and a J-beta primer mix that a second PCR of about 6 to 12 cycles was run. TCRdb redid the calling of the 5' RACE reads with MiXCR, one entry per CDR3 protein. The repertoire holds some 760,000 distinct CDR3 sequences, with 20% to 25% as singletons. This same sample was also taken into another study, of T cells of mothers and their children.

Material: blood. These receptors came from a boy between 10 and 17 years old in good health.

The chain is built from TRBV20-1 and TRBJ1-5; 7 bases fit TRBD1. With V trimmed by 5 bases and J by 4 bases, 5 bases remained unmatched. CDR1 is DFQATT, CDR2 SNEGSKA, per germline (reference sequence). The CDR3 consists of 13 residues. Here the CDR3 DNA reads TGCAGTGCTCTTTCAGGGGGGAATCAGCCCCAGCATTTT. It translates to CSALSGGNQPQHF.

The V call is TRBV6-6, the J call TRBJ1-4; 7 bases align to TRBD1. The CDR3 contains 15 residues. Per the germline V gene, CDR1 is MNHNY and CDR2 is SVGAGI (reference sequence). The junction had 4 bases not matched to a gene; V was cut back by 2 bases and J by 4 bases. The CDR3 loop is CASSYGGQINEKLFF. The CDR3, as DNA: TGTGCCAGCAGTTACGGGGGACAGATTAATGAAAAACTGTTTTTT.

The rearrangement links TRBV28 to TRBJ1-1; a possible D gene is TRBD1 (5 bases). The V and J ends lost 5 bases and 0 bases respectively, with 16 bases between them. This CDR3 has 16 residues. Germline V gene lookup returns CDR1 MDHEN and CDR2 SYDVKM. The CDR3 DNA reads TGTGCCAGCAGTATATCCAGGGCTAAGATGAACACTGAAGCTTTCTTT. Amino acids: CASSISRAKMNTEAFF.

The chain uses TRBV3-1 and TRBJ2-5; D call uncertain. Between the trimmed V and J ends, which lost 7 bases and 4 bases, there was a span of 13 bases. The CDR3 spans 13 residues. The germline V gene has CDR1 LGHDT and CDR2 YNNKEL (reference sequence). The CDR3: CASKSSPLETQYF. CDR3 coding DNA: TGTGCCAGCAAAAGCAGCCCCTTAGAGACCCAGTACTTC.

This clonotype was seen more than once but under ten times. The V call is TRBV14, the J call TRBJ1-2, with D maybe TRBD1 (5 bases). Trimming pared 3 bases from V and 4 bases from J, leaving 12 bases between. The CDR3 is 14 residues long. CDR1 is SGHDN, CDR2 FVKESK, per germline. In DNA, the CDR3 is TGTGCCAGCAGCCAGGGGGACCTGATCTATGGCTACACCTTC. Its protein product is CASSQGDLIYGYTF.

This clonotype was seen a handful of times. The chain joins TRBV7-9 to TRBJ2-5, with 9 bases fitting TRBD1. V shed 4 bases and J 4 bases; nucleotides not matched to a gene: 7. The CDR3 is 15 residues long. CDR1 and CDR2 (germline): SEHNR, FQNEAQ (reference sequence). The chain's CDR3 is CASSSTGQGVETQYF. For the CDR3, the DNA is TGTGCCAGCAGCTCCACGGGACAGGGTGTAGAGACCCAGTACTTC.

This clonotype has more than one count but fewer than ten. This rearrangement joins TRBV29-1 to TRBJ2-3, with D uncertain. The germline gives CDR1 SQVTM, CDR2 ANQGSEA. The CDR3 contains 10 residues. The V and J ends lost 6 bases and 3 bases respectively, with 4 bases between them. This CDR3 reads CSVKTDTQYF. CDR3 DNA sequence: TGCAGCGTGAAAACAGATACGCAGTATTTT.

This clonotype has just a few counts. The rearrangement links TRBV20-1 to TRBJ2-3; 9 positions match TRBD1. V shed 3 bases and J 0 bases; nucleotides not matched to a gene: 7. Germline-derived CDR1 and CDR2 are DFQATT and SNEGSKA (reference sequence). The CDR3 totals 16 residues. The CDR3 protein is CSASGKQGASTDTQYF. CDR3 in DNA: TGCAGTGCTAGCGGGAAACAGGGGGCGAGCACAGATACGCAGTATTTT.

V is TRBV20-1 and J is TRBJ2-1, with 10 bases identical to TRBD2. CDR3 size: 13 residues. CDR1 and CDR2 (germline): DFQATT, SNEGSKA (reference sequence). DNA of the CDR3: TGCAGGGCCTCAGCGGGGGGGCACGGTGAGCAGTTCTTC. It translates to CRASAGGHGEQFF.

This clonotype was counted between two and nine times. The gene calls are TRBV5-6 and TRBJ2-1, with 7 bases lining up with TRBD1. J lost 2 bases, V lost 3 bases, and 11 bases had no gene match. Germline V CDR1 and CDR2: SGHDT, YYEEEE. The CDR3 spans 17 residues. CDR3 sequence reads: CASSSPIDRDAYNEQFF. CDR3 in DNA: TGTGCCAGCAGCTCACCCATCGACAGGGACGCCTACAATGAGCAGTTCTTC.

The rearrangement uses TRBV4-3 and TRBJ2-5; D may be TRBD2 (5 bases). CDR3 length: 14 residues. The V end lost 4 bases, the J end lost 5 bases, and 14 bases lay between the germline ends. Germline-derived CDR1 and CDR2 are LGHNA and YSLEER. CDR3 coding DNA: TGCGCCAGCAGCCCAGCGGCGGTGGGGGAGACCCAGTACTTC. Protein: CASSPAAVGETQYF.

This clonotype was detected ten times or more. J is TRBJ2-5 and V is TRBV5-1; a possible D gene is TRBD2 (5 bases). The CDR3 contains 15 residues. The germline V gene has CDR1 SGHRS and CDR2 YFSETQ. Trimming removed 4 bases at V and 2 bases at J, with 15 bases between. The CDR3 DNA follows: TGCGCCAGCAGCCTCTTAGCGCGACAACAAGAGACCCAGTACTTC. Its protein is CASSLLARQQETQYF. The variable domain in full, with the rest retrieved from reference TRBV5-1 and TRBJ2-5, is KAGVTQTPRYLIKTRGQQVTLSCSPISGHRSVSWYQQTPGQGLQFLFEYFSETQRNKGNFPGRFSGRQFSNSRSEMNVSTLELGDSALYLCASSLLARQQETQYFGPGTRLLVL.

This chain uses TRBV4-3 with TRBJ2-7, with D possibly called TRBD1 or TRBD2 (6 bases each). This CDR3 has 14 amino acids. Germline CDR1 LGHNA, CDR2 YSLEER. V lost 3 bases and J lost 0, with 9 bases in between. Here the CDR3 DNA reads TGCGCCAGCAGCCAGGGGGGCACCTCCTACGAGCAGTACTTC. This sequence encodes CASSQGGTSYEQYF.

The chain uses TRBV6-1 and TRBJ2-3; the match to TRBD2 covers 7 bases. The ends lost 5 bases at V and 3 bases at J; junction bases unmatched: 8. Germline CDR1 reads MNHNS; CDR2 reads SASEGT. The CDR3 covers 15 residues. The CDR3 nucleotides read TGTGCCAGCAGTCGAAGCGGGGCCTTAACAGATACGCAGTATTTT. It is translated as CASSRSGALTDTQYF.

This clonotype was counted a few times. The rearrangement links TRBV29-1 to TRBJ2-7; 7 bases fit TRBD1. CDR1 SQVTM and CDR2 ANQGSEA come from the germline V gene. Germline trimming cut 4 bases from V and 1 base from J; bases unmatched to any gene: 4. This CDR3 is built from 13 residues. Written as DNA, the CDR3 is TGCAGCGTTGTCACAGGGGCATCCTACGAGCAGTACTTC. Amino acid sequence: CSVVTGASYEQYF.

The gene calls are TRBV7-2 and TRBJ2-3, with D possibly matching TRBD1 (6 bases). Per germline, CDR1 SGHTA and CDR2 FQGNSA. The CDR3 length is 18 residues. V was cut by 2 bases and J by 2 bases, with 20 bases left in between. In DNA, the CDR3 is TGTGCCAGCAGCTTATCCCGATTCCGGGACATTCTCACAGATACGCAGTATTTT. It codes for CASSLSRFRDILTDTQYF.

This clonotype has more than one count but fewer than ten. The CDR3 is CASSYSYGTENPRYGYTF. In nucleotides, the CDR3 is TGTGCCAGCAGTTACTCATACGGGACAGAAAACCCTCGCTATGGCTACACCTTC. This chain connects TRBV6-2 or TRBV6-3 to TRBJ1-2; 7 nucleotides match TRBD1. The CDR3 extends over 18 amino acids. Germline V gene lookup returns CDR1 MNHEY and CDR2 SVGEGT. J was trimmed by 4 bases and V by 0 bases; bases with no gene match: 14.

This clonotype has more than one count but fewer than ten. The J gene is TRBJ2-7, the V gene TRBV25-1, with D uncertain. Germline V gives CDR1 MGHDK, CDR2 SYGVNS. Trimming stripped 7 bases from V and 9 bases from J, with 13 bases between. This CDR3 is built from 11 residues. Written as DNA, the CDR3 is TGTGCCAGCACCAATCTGGGGTGGCAGTACTTC. This gives the protein CASTNLGWQYF.

A few counts support this clonotype. V is TRBV27 and J is TRBJ2-1; D gene unclear. This CDR3 is built from 16 residues. Germline-derived CDR1 and CDR2 are MNHEY and SMNVEV (reference sequence). Trimming took 4 bases from V and 0 from J, leaving 13 bases between them. Written as DNA, the CDR3 is TGTGCCAGCAGTTCTTACAACTATAGCTCCTACAATGAGCAGTTCTTC. The encoded protein is CASSSYNYSSYNEQFF.

The chain links TRBV10-3 to TRBJ1-1; possibly TRBD1 for D (5 bases). The germline CDR1 and CDR2 sequences are ENHRY and SYGVKD. The V end lost 2 bases, the J end lost 11 bases, and 18 bases lay between the germline ends. The CDR3 length is 14 residues. CDR3 coding DNA: TGTGCCATCAGTGAGAGGGGTTATGGGGTTCTGGCTTTCTTT. Translation: CAISERGYGVLAFF.

This clonotype was observed a handful of times. This chain links TRBV12-3 or TRBV12-4 with TRBJ1-1, with D perhaps matching TRBD1 (6 bases). The CDR3 length is 14 residues. V dropped 6 bases and J dropped 1 base, with 12 bases sitting between them. In DNA form, the CDR3 reads TGTGCCAGCAGACCCGACAGGTCGAACACTGAAGCTTTCTTT. It specifies CASRPDRSNTEAFF.

The chain carries TRBV27 and TRBJ2-7; maybe TRBD1 (6 bases). The CDR3 loop spans 14 amino acids. Germline lookup yields CDR1 MNHEY and CDR2 SMNVEV (reference sequence). V lost 2 bases and J lost 3, with 11 bases in between. The CDR3 region is CASSLQAGVYEQYF. The CDR3 bases are TGTGCCAGCAGTTTACAGGCAGGGGTCTACGAGCAGTACTTC.